The rows below give T cell receptor beta chains drawn from one sample of a study of blood T cell repertoires in COVID-19. The assay was immunoSEQ multiplex PCR, and TCRdb's table has in-frame clones only and misses some. The data hold roughly 80,000 clones, with roughly 91% observed a single time. The specimen was peripheral blood. The receptor source for this set is a woman aged 50 to 60 in a cohort sampled during active COVID-19. CDR3s include the opening cysteine and the closing phenylalanine or tryptophan. Fields, in order: J gene, D gene, V gene, clone size, CDR3 protein, CDR3 DNA. A D gene is named only where the DNA matches it firmly. Clone size is shown for a subset of rows, as once, few, many or a class of expanded clone.

TRBJ1-1,NA,TRBV7-3,NA,CASSLVLNTEAFF,TGTGCCAGCAGCTTAGTATTGAACACTGAAGCTTTCTTT
TRBJ1-6,TRBD1,TRBV6-5,NA,CATRDRSGNSPLHF,TGTGCCACCCGGGACAGGTCAGGGAATTCACCCCTCCACTTT
TRBJ2-7,NA,TRBV15,NA,CATSRAGLHYEQYF,TGTGCCACCAGCAGAGCCGGACTCCATTACGAGCAGTACTTC
TRBJ2-7,TRBD2,TRBV18,once,CASSPGGTSGFTTYF,TGTGCCAGCTCACCTGGCGGGACTAGCGGGTTTACCACGTACTTC
TRBJ1-1,TRBD1,TRBV6-1,NA,CASSEGQGYTEAFF,TGTGCCAGCAGTGAAGGACAGGGGTACACTGAAGCTTTCTTT
TRBJ1-6,NA,TRBV18,NA,CASSPGAGGFNNSPLHF,TGTGCCAGCTCACCGGGTGCCGGGGGATTTAATAATTCACCCCTCCACTTT
TRBJ2-7,NA,TRBV6-5,NA,CASSRVGYLGSEQYF,TGTGCCAGCAGCCGAGTGGGCTACCTGGGTAGTGAGCAGTACTTC
TRBJ2-2,TRBD1,TRBV27,NA,CASRKGTANTGELFF,TGTGCCAGCAGGAAAGGGACAGCGAACACCGGGGAGCTGTTTTTT
TRBJ2-4,TRBD2,TRBV10-3,NA,CAISELAGGGKNIQYF,TGTGCCATCAGTGAACTAGCGGGGGGCGGAAAAAACATTCAGTACTTC
TRBJ1-6,TRBD1,TRBV7-9,NA,CASSPSGQGIGGYSPLHF,TGTGCCAGCAGCCCCTCGGGACAGGGGATTGGGGGGTATTCACCCCTCCACTTT
TRBJ1-3,TRBD1,TRBV2,once,CASDRGQGNTIYF,TGTGCCAGCGACAGGGGGCAAGGAAACACCATATATTTT
TRBJ1-6,NA,TRBV28,few,CASSLGGGYYSPLHF,TGTGCCAGCAGTTTGGGGGGGGGTTATTATTCACCCCTCCACTTT
TRBJ1-3,NA,TRBV12-3/TRBV12-4,NA,CASSPGAGNTIYF,TGTGCCAGCAGCCCCGGGGCTGGAAACACCATATATTTT
TRBJ2-3,NA,TRBV11-3,few,CASSLDLASATQYF,TGTGCCAGCAGCTTAGATCTGGCGTCAGCGACGCAGTATTTT
TRBJ2-5,TRBD2,TRBV7-9,NA,CASSLPGTSGLQETQYF,TGTGCCAGCAGCTTACCCGGGACTAGCGGGCTCCAAGAGACCCAGTACTTC
TRBJ2-1,TRBD2,TRBV11-3,NA,CASSNSGIGNEQFF,TGTGCCAGCAGCAACAGCGGGATTGGGAATGAGCAGTTCTTC
TRBJ2-7,NA,TRBV20-1,NA,CSASLGEDEQYF,TGCAGTGCTAGTCTAGGGGAGGACGAGCAGTACTTC
TRBJ2-3,NA,TRBV27,NA,CASSPGIAKSTDTQYF,TGTGCCAGCAGTCCTGGGATAGCGAAAAGCACAGATACGCAGTATTTT
TRBJ2-7,NA,TRBV29-1,NA,CSVEDSYEQYF,TGCAGCGTTGAAGATTCATACGAGCAGTACTTC
TRBJ2-2,NA,TRBV30,once,CAWSGQLSGELFF,TGTGCCTGGAGTGGACAGTTGTCGGGGGAGCTGTTTTTT
TRBJ1-3,NA,TRBV6-1,NA,CASSEPGLGNTIYF,TGTGCCAGCAGTGAGCCAGGGTTGGGAAACACCATATATTTT
TRBJ2-7,NA,TRBV6-5,NA,CASRQYQGTNYEQYF,TGTGCCAGCAGGCAATATCAGGGAACAAACTACGAGCAGTACTTC